This T cell receptor beta chain was profiled in a study of T cells in Graves' hyperthyroidism and ophthalmopathy. This clonotype has a handful of counts. What was amplified from RNA transcripts were TCR beta CDR3 regions. TCR CDR3 regions were first amplified by RT-PCR with HTBI primers. MiXCR was run by TCRdb on the multiplex PCR reads, yielding one entry per CDR3 protein. The repertoire holds a few hundred thousand distinct CDR3 sequences, around 16% seen once, with around 7.8% in the top ten. Germline V gene sequence: CDR1 MDHEN, CDR2 SYDVKM. Trimming removed 6 bases from V and 4 bases from J; junction bases left unmatched: 15. CDR3 length: 17 residues.

The gene calls are TRBV28 and TRBJ2-7; 10 bases agree with TRBD1. Sequencing used blood. The receptor's source is a young woman with Graves' hyperthyroidism. Written as DNA, the CDR3 is TGTGCCAGCAGGCCGTTTTTCCTTGACAGGGGGCGATACGAGCAGTACTTC. It specifies CASRPFFLDRGRYEQYF.